The T cell receptor (beta chain) described here comes from a study of cytomegalovirus exposure and HLA in healthy donors. At the level of the study: The same platform was used for the 120 validation repertoires and the approximately 670 first-cohort repertoires, a later analysis reported. Notes on the study in general: In vitro work confirmed that a few CMV-associated chains recognize CMV antigens. According to a subsequent analysis, TCR clusters from the first cohort were inclined to appear together in the roughly 120 validation repertoires.

As to this clone: Its antigen is not known.

Sequencing was performed with immunoSEQ multiplex PCR; in TCRdb, only in-frame clones are kept and a portion is missing. The profile shows 100,000 to 150,000 clones, 89% of them singletons. This CDR3 region has 15 residues. Trimming cost V 5 bases and J 3 bases; bases outside gene matches: 4. CDR1 and CDR2 from the germline V gene are SGHNT and YENEEA. J is TRBJ2-1 and V is TRBV11-3; 10 bases match TRBD1. Sequencing was performed on PBMCs. The receptor's source is a woman under 30 in good health and CMV-seronegative. The CDR3 is CASSPRDRGYNEQFF. The DNA of the CDR3 is TGTGCCAGCAGCCCCCGGGACAGGGGCTACAATGAGCAGTTCTTC.